Below are 24 T cell receptor beta chains sequenced from a single sample in a study of chemoradiotherapy in HPV16-positive cancers. Clones were read by immunoSEQ multiplex PCR, and TCRdb kept only the in-frame ones, dropping some. The repertoire holds 12,000 or so clones, with 81% as singletons. This material was collected from a patient who underwent chemoradiotherapy. Receptors were obtained from a human donor with HPV-associated anogenital cancer.

The chain employs TRBV7-9 and TRBJ2-6; D is undetermined. Trimming cost V 5 bases and J 1 base, with 9 bases left between them. Per the germline V gene, CDR1 is SEHNR and CDR2 is FQNEAQ (reference sequence). The CDR3 loop spans 15 amino acids. This CDR3 is CASSQGSSGANVLTF. CDR3 DNA sequence: TGTGCCAGCAGCCAAGGGTCATCTGGGGCCAACGTCCTGACTTTC.

The chain uses TRBV7-9 and TRBJ2-3, with D unclear. The length of the CDR3 is 15 residues. V dropped 5 bases and J dropped 3 bases, with 15 bases sitting between them. Germline assignment: CDR1 SEHNR and CDR2 FQNEAQ (reference sequence). The CDR3 DNA is TGTGCCAGCAGCCCCCTAGGAATAGGGACAGATACGCAGTATTTT. Protein product: CASSPLGIGTDTQYF.

The rearrangement links TRBV30 to TRBJ1-1; D is possibly TRBD1 (5 bases). The CDR3 is 13 amino acids. Trimming took off 3 bases at V and 4 bases at J, with 12 bases between the two ends. The V gene's germline CDR1 is GTSNPN and CDR2 SVGIG (reference sequence). The CDR3 region has the DNA TGTGCCTGGAGGGTACAGGCTCTCACTGAAGCTTTCTTT. This gives the protein CAWRVQALTEAFF.

The chain recombines TRBV18 with TRBJ2-1; TRBD2 aligns across 8 bases. V shed 3 bases, J shed 3 bases, and the junction held 4 bases outside the gene matches. The CDR3 spans 15 residues. The germline CDR1 and CDR2 sequences are KGHSH and LQKENI. The CDR3 DNA follows: TGTGCCAGCTCACCGGAGCGGGGGAACTACAATGAGCAGTTCTTC. It translates to CASSPERGNYNEQFF.

This chain connects TRBV27 to TRBJ1-2, with D hard to call. The CDR3 is 14 amino acids. Trimming took off 5 bases at V and 4 bases at J, with 14 bases between the two ends. Germline assignment: CDR1 MNHEY and CDR2 SMNVEV (reference sequence). The CDR3 region has the DNA TGTGCCAGCAGTCTCAGGCATACCTCCTATGGCTACACCTTC. Amino acids: CASSLRHTSYGYTF.

This clone was observed a handful of times. The chain carries TRBV9 and TRBJ2-1; D uncertain. Looked up from germline, CDR1 is SGDLS and CDR2 is YYNGEE. V shed 0 bases and J shed 6 bases, with 4 bases lying between them. The CDR3 consists of 12 residues. The CDR3 loop reads CASSVDGNEQFF. The CDR3 bases are TGTGCCAGCAGCGTAGATGGCAATGAGCAGTTCTTC.

As DNA, the CDR3 is TGCGCCAGCAGGACCGGGACTAGCGGGAACTACGAGCAGTACTTC. Protein sequence: CASRTGTSGNYEQYF. The chain carries TRBV5-1 and TRBJ2-7, with TRBD2 identical over 13 bases. CDR1 and CDR2 (germline): SGHRS, YFSETQ. The CDR3 loop spans 15 amino acids. The V segment lost 5 bases and the J segment 3 bases; nucleotides outside the gene matches: 5. Supplemented by reference TRBV5-1 and TRBJ2-7, the full variable domain reads KAGVTQTPRYLIKTRGQQVTLSCSPISGHRSVSWYQQTPGQGLQFLFEYFSETQRNKGNFPGRFSGRQFSNSRSEMNVSTLELGDSALYLCASRTGTSGNYEQYFGPGTRLTVT.

The V gene is TRBV13, the J gene TRBJ1-2; D is unresolved. The V gene lost 0 bases and the J gene lost 4 bases, with 9 bases spanning the gap. CDR1 PRHDT and CDR2 FYEKMQ come from the germline V gene (reference sequence). This CDR3 region has 14 residues. CDR3 loop: CASSLGAFPYGYTF. In DNA form, the CDR3 reads TGTGCCAGCAGCTTAGGGGCGTTTCCCTATGGCTACACCTTC.

This chain connects TRBV5-1 to TRBJ2-3; TRBD1 agrees at 10 bases. V was pared by 4 bases and J by 3 bases, with 11 bases of the junction left unmatched. CDR1 and CDR2 (germline): SGHRS, YFSETQ. The CDR3 is 17 amino acids. CDR3 nucleotides: TGCGCCAGCAGCCAATACGGGACAGGGGAAGGGACAGATACGCAGTATTTT. This sequence encodes CASSQYGTGEGTDTQYF.

This rearrangement joins TRBV5-1 to TRBJ2-1, with D perhaps matching TRBD1 (7 bases). The length of the CDR3 is 18 residues. Germline loops: CDR1 SGHRS, CDR2 YFSETQ. The V and J ends lost 0 bases and 0 bases respectively, with 16 bases between them. The CDR3 here is CASSLDSEGASSYNEQFF. The DNA of the CDR3 is TGCGCCAGCAGCTTGGACTCGGAGGGGGCGAGCTCCTACAATGAGCAGTTCTTC.

The chain couples TRBV5-1 to TRBJ1-1, with 7 bases matching TRBD1. After removal of 0 bases from V and 5 bases from J, the junction contained 4 bases not matched to a gene. The CDR3 runs 14 residues. Germline V lookup: CDR1 SGHRS, CDR2 YFSETQ. CDR3 in amino acids: CASSLARGETEAFF. CDR3 sequence (DNA): TGCGCCAGCAGCTTGGCCAGGGGGGAAACTGAAGCTTTCTTT.

This chain joins TRBV6-1 and TRBJ2-4; 7 bases are shared with TRBD1. After removal of 7 bases from V and 9 bases from J, the junction contained 9 bases not matched to a gene. In germline, CDR1 is MNHNS, CDR2 SASEGT. This CDR3 contains 13 residues. For the CDR3, the DNA is TGTGCCAGCACCTTAGGACAGGATGGCATTCAGTACTTC. Translated, it gives CASTLGQDGIQYF.

V gene TRBV5-5 combines with J gene TRBJ2-7; 9 bases are shared with TRBD1. The CDR3 has 14 residues. Per germline, CDR1 SGHKS and CDR2 YYEKEE (reference sequence). The J segment lost 4 bases and the V segment lost 4 bases, leaving 6 bases of the junction unmatched. Written as DNA, the CDR3 is TGTGCCAGCAGCCCCCCCGGGACAGGGTACGAGCAGTACTTC. This encodes CASSPPGTGYEQYF.

V is TRBV28 and J is TRBJ2-7, with a possible D match to TRBD2 (5 bases). CDR1 is MDHEN and CDR2 is SYDVKM in the germline V gene. V was shortened by 5 bases and J by 5 bases, with 16 bases between the two germline ends. CDR3 size: 14 residues. This CDR3 reads CASSISRGLHEQYF. In nucleotides, the CDR3 is TGTGCCAGCAGTATTAGCCGAGGACTCCACGAGCAGTACTTC.

The V and J genes are TRBV6-6 and TRBJ1-4, with 9 bases matching TRBD1. V lost 6 bases and J lost 6; bases outside the gene matches: 8. CDR1 and CDR2 (germline): MNHNY, SVGAGI (reference sequence). The CDR3 is 15 amino acids. The CDR3 DNA follows: TGTGCCAGCAGACCCAGACAGGGGGTATATGAAAAACTGTTTTTT. Its protein is CASRPRQGVYEKLFF.

The chain links TRBV7-9 to TRBJ2-2, with D perhaps TRBD2 (5 bases). V lost 7 bases to trimming and J lost 1 base, with 16 bases between them. CDR1 SEHNR and CDR2 FQNEAQ come from the germline V gene (reference sequence). CDR3 length: 16 amino acids. CDR3 in DNA: TGTGCCAGCAACCTAGGGAGACGGGAGAACACCGGGGAGCTGTTTTTT. Residues: CASNLGRRENTGELFF.

The V gene is TRBV4-2, the J gene TRBJ1-2, with D unclear. Trimming shortened V by 0 bases and J by 0 bases, and 11 bases separated the two germline ends. The CDR3 loop spans 16 amino acids. Germline V lookup: CDR1 LGHNA, CDR2 YNFKEQ. The CDR3 DNA is TGTGCCAGCAGCCAAGAGAGGACCGAAGCTAACTATGGCTACACCTTC. This translates into CASSQERTEANYGYTF.

The V call is TRBV28, the J call TRBJ1-2; D perhaps matches TRBD1 (5 bases). The germline V and J ends were trimmed by 2 bases and 0 bases, with 10 bases remaining between them. The CDR3 runs 15 residues. The germline V gene has CDR1 MDHEN and CDR2 SYDVKM. CDR3 protein: CASSLARVTNYGYTF. CDR3 in DNA: TGTGCCAGCAGTTTAGCCAGGGTCACTAACTATGGCTACACCTTC.

The table lists this clone with a count of one. The CDR3 DNA reads as TGTGCCAGCAGATATCAGCGGGGCGACTCCTACGAGCAGTACTTC. Translated: CASRYQRGDSYEQYF. The V and J genes are TRBV6-5 and TRBJ2-7; TRBD2 agrees at 7 bases. The CDR3 consists of 15 residues. CDR1 is MNHEY and CDR2 is SVGAGI in the germline V gene. J lost 0 bases, V lost 6 bases, and 8 bases had no gene match.

V and J are TRBV10-3 and TRBJ1-2, with 8 bases aligning to TRBD1. This CDR3 region has 11 residues. V lost 11 bases and J lost 7; bases outside the gene matches: 6. In germline, CDR1 is ENHRY, CDR2 SYGVKD. CDR3 protein: CALRTGPGYTF. Written as DNA, the CDR3 is TGTGCCCTGAGGACAGGGCCTGGCTACACCTTC.

The V and J genes are TRBV7-9 and TRBJ1-2; D is undetermined. The CDR3 is 14 amino acids. V dropped 1 base and J dropped 2 bases, with 8 bases sitting between them. The germline V gene has CDR1 SEHNR and CDR2 FQNEAQ (reference sequence). The CDR3 region has the DNA TGTGCCAGCAGCTTAGGGGAGGCAAACTATGGCTACACCTTC. Protein sequence: CASSLGEANYGYTF.

A single count supports this clone. The chain employs TRBV5-1 and TRBJ1-2; no firm D call. V dropped 0 bases and J dropped 2 bases, with 17 bases sitting between them. The CDR3 length is 17 residues. Germline CDR1 SGHRS, CDR2 YFSETQ. CDR3 in amino acids: CASSLGLAGKFNYGYTF. In DNA, the CDR3 is TGCGCCAGCAGCTTGGGTCTTGCGGGAAAGTTCAACTATGGCTACACCTTC.

The rearrangement links TRBV5-1 to TRBJ2-1; D unresolved. The CDR3 is 15 amino acids. Germline V CDR1 and CDR2: SGHRS, YFSETQ. V lost 4 bases to trimming and J lost 0 bases, with 11 bases between them. The CDR3 DNA is TGCGCCAGCAGCCGTGACCCCGGCTCCTACAATGAGCAGTTCTTC. It translates to CASSRDPGSYNEQFF.

This chain connects TRBV10-3 to TRBJ2-5, with D maybe TRBD1 (5 bases). The V end was cut by 3 bases, the J end by 2 bases, with 13 bases between. The CDR3 sequence is 15 residues long. Germline V lookup: CDR1 ENHRY, CDR2 SYGVKD. CDR3 nucleotides: TGTGCCATCAGTGACACGACAGTTCCACAAGAGACCCAGTACTTC. Protein sequence: CAISDTTVPQETQYF.